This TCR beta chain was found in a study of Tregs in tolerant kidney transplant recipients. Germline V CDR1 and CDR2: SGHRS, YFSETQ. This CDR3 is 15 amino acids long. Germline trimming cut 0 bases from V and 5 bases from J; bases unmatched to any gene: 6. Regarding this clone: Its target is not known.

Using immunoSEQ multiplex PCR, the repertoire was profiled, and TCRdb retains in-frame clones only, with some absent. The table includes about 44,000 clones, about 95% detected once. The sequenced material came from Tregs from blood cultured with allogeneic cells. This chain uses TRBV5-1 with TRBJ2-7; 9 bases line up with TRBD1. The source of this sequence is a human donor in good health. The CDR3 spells CASSLARGQGNEQYF. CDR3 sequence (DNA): TGCGCCAGCAGCTTGGCCAGGGGACAGGGAAACGAGCAGTACTTC.